The present TCR beta chain was sequenced within a study of neurological immune-mediated disorders. The making of cDNA relied on 5'RACE with 10-nucleotide random UMIs. TCRdb re-called the 5' RACE reads with MiXCR, one entry per CDR3 protein. Here the sample spans 50,000 to 65,000 distinct CDR3 sequences, approximately 3.8% being singletons. The sample holds many counts of this clonotype. The sample comprised PBMCs. The receptor's source is a man in his thirties or forties with multiple sclerosis.

The CDR3, as DNA: TGTGCCATCAGTGAGTCGAGTCAGTCTAGCGGTAGCACAGATACGCAGTATTTT. Protein: CAISESSQSSGSTDTQYF. J is TRBJ2-3 and V is TRBV10-3; 7 positions match TRBD2. V lost 0 bases, J lost 0 bases, and 9 bases stayed unmatched. Germline V gives CDR1 ENHRY, CDR2 SYGVKD. The CDR3 runs to 18 residues.